This entry describes one T cell receptor (beta chain). Germline CDR1 LGHDT, CDR2 YNNKEL (reference sequence). There are 18 residues in the CDR3. V shed 2 bases, J shed 3 bases, and the junction held 10 bases outside the gene matches. The data originate from a study of blood T cell repertoires in COVID-19. Study overall: Samples came from the United States, Italy and Spain, spanning acute and convalescent COVID-19. PBMCs, B-cell-depleted T cells, or T cells provided the cDNA or gDNA that made up the material.

In the authors' workflow: Using reference gene primer amplification, nucleated cell counts were estimated. Some clones are missing from TCRdb's copy, which holds only in-frame ones; the method was immunoSEQ multiplex PCR. The V and J calls and clone size were taken over from that table, and D and trimming were inferred from the DNA. The table has hundreds of thousands of clones, around 88% seen once. Sequencing was done on a sample of peripheral blood. This receptor was taken from a woman aged 25 to 39 with acute or convalescent COVID-19. The chain is built from TRBV3-1 (or the pseudogene TRBV3-2) and TRBJ2-6; 7 nucleotides match TRBD1. The CDR3 is CASSQRGTGAYGANVLTF. CDR3 DNA: TGTGCCAGCAGCCAACGAGGAACAGGGGCTTATGGGGCCAACGTCCTGACTTTC.